The 15 T cell receptor beta chains presented below share a single source sample, sequenced in a study of blood T cell repertoires in COVID-19. The protocol was immunoSEQ multiplex PCR, while the TCRdb copy is restricted to in-frame clones and leaves out a portion. The data contain approximately 220,000 clones, approximately 81% of them singletons. The sequenced sample consisted of PBMCs or T cells enriched from blood (not recorded which). The source of these receptors is a middle-aged man who had recovered from COVID-19.

V and J are TRBV11-3 and TRBJ2-1; perhaps TRBD2 as D (6 bases). Trimming stripped 1 base from V and 3 bases from J, with 13 bases between. The germline V gene encodes CDR1 SGHNT and CDR2 YENEEA. CDR3 size: 16 residues. The CDR3 reads CASSLGGLDIYNEQFF. DNA for the CDR3: TGTGCCAGCAGCTTAGGGGGACTCGATATCTACAATGAGCAGTTCTTC. Variable domain in full (rest from reference TRBV11-3 and TRBJ2-1): EAGVVQSPRYKIIEKKQPVAFWCNPISGHNTLYWYLQNLGQGPELLIRYENEEAVDDSQLPKDRFSAERLKGVDSTLKIQPAELGDSAVYLCASSLGGLDIYNEQFFGPGTRLTVL.

V is TRBV30 and J is TRBJ1-2; D gene uncertain. The CDR3 is 16 amino acids. Germline CDR1 reads GTSNPN; CDR2 reads SVGIG (reference sequence). V lost 0 bases to trimming and J lost 1 base, with 15 bases between them. The CDR3 protein is CAWSVRRTGSNYGYTF. The CDR3 DNA is TGTGCCTGGAGTGTACGAAGGACCGGGAGTAACTATGGCTACACCTTC. Using reference TRBV30 and TRBJ1-2 for the parts outside the CDR3, the full variable domain is SQTIHQWPATLVQPVGSPLSLECTVEGTSNPNLYWYRQAAGRGLQLLFYSVGIGQISSEVPQNLSASRPQDRQFILSSKKLLLSDSGFYLCAWSVRRTGSNYGYTFGSGTRLTVV.

The chain carries TRBV28 and TRBJ1-1, with 10 nucleotides matching TRBD1. In germline, CDR1 is MDHEN, CDR2 SYDVKM. This CDR3 has 13 residues. Unmatched junction bases numbered 9, after V lost 6 bases and J lost 11 bases. The CDR3 here is CASSPGQGNIAFF. Here the CDR3 DNA reads TGTGCCAGCAGCCCGGGACAGGGGAATATCGCTTTCTTT.

The J gene is TRBJ2-1, the V gene TRBV7-9; 7 nucleotides agree with TRBD2. The V and J ends lost 5 bases and 3 bases, in that order; junction bases with no gene match: 10. There are 16 residues in the CDR3. From germline, CDR1 is SEHNR and CDR2 FQNEAQ (reference sequence). CDR3 region: CASSRVSSGYYNEQFF. The CDR3, as DNA: TGTGCCAGCAGCCGAGTGTCTAGCGGATACTACAATGAGCAGTTCTTC.

The chain carries TRBV2 and TRBJ1-2; no firm D call. The CDR3 totals 14 residues. Germline V gives CDR1 SNHLY, CDR2 FYNNEI. The V and J ends lost 1 base and 3 bases respectively, with 9 bases between them. CDR3: CASSEGRLDYGYTF. CDR3 coding DNA: TGTGCCAGCAGTGAAGGGCGGTTGGACTATGGCTACACCTTC. The full variable domain, completed using reference TRBV2 and TRBJ1-2, is EPEVTQTPSHQVTQMGQEVILRCVPISNHLYFYWYRQILGQKVEFLVSFYNNEISEKSEIFDDQFSVERPDGSNFTLKIRSTKLEDSAMYFCASSEGRLDYGYTFGSGTRLTVV.

The rearrangement links TRBV7-9 to TRBJ2-7; 8 bases align to TRBD2. Germline V gives CDR1 SEHNR, CDR2 FQNEAQ (reference sequence). Unmatched junction bases numbered 6, after V lost 1 base and J lost 4 bases. This CDR3 is 15 amino acids long. The DNA of the CDR3 is TGTGCCAGCAGCTTAGAACGGGGGGGCTCGTACGAGCAGTACTTC. Its protein product is CASSLERGGSYEQYF. The complete variable domain, with remaining parts taken from reference TRBV7-9 and TRBJ2-7, reads DTGVSQNPRHKITKRGQNVTFRCDPISEHNRLYWYRQTLGQGPEFLTYFQNEAQLEKSRLLSDRFSAERPKGSFSTLEIQRTEQGDSAMYLCASSLERGGSYEQYFGPGTRLTVT.

The rearrangement links TRBV5-1 to TRBJ2-3; the match to TRBD2 covers 8 bases. The CDR3 has 15 amino acids. Germline V lookup: CDR1 SGHRS, CDR2 YFSETQ. Losses at the gene ends were 2 bases for V and 0 bases for J; bases not matched to a gene: 2. CDR3 region: CASSFGLASTDTQYF. CDR3 DNA sequence: TGCGCCAGCAGCTTCGGACTAGCTAGCACAGATACGCAGTATTTT.

The chain joins TRBV24-1 to TRBJ1-4; TRBD1 matches 10 bases. CDR3 length equals 17 residues. The J segment lost 8 bases and the V segment lost 6 bases, leaving 14 bases of the junction unmatched. CDR1 and CDR2 (germline): KGHDR, SFDVKD. CDR3 bases: TGTGCCACCAGTACCGGGACAGGGGACGTGGGGAGAGAAAAACTGTTTTTT. It specifies CATSTGTGDVGREKLFF.

This clone is a singleton in its sample. The genes are TRBV28 and TRBJ2-1; D gene ambiguous. The V and J ends lost 4 bases and 7 bases respectively, with 17 bases between them. The CDR3 covers 15 residues. CDR1 MDHEN and CDR2 SYDVKM come from the germline V gene. DNA for the CDR3: TGTGCCAGCAGTTCTAATAAGCGCAGTTCTAATGAGCAGTTCTTC. Encoded protein: CASSSNKRSSNEQFF.

The rearrangement joins TRBV3-1 (or the pseudogene TRBV3-2) to TRBJ1-2, with 9 bases identical to TRBD1. J was trimmed by 1 base and V by 4 bases; bases with no gene match: 13. Germline V gene sequence: CDR1 LGHDT, CDR2 YNNKEL (reference sequence). The CDR3 runs to 18 residues. The CDR3 nucleotides are TGTGCCAGCAGCCGAAAACTAACCGGGACAGGGTATAACTATGGCTACACCTTC. Its translation is CASSRKLTGTGYNYGYTF.

This clone was seen more than once but under ten times. V is TRBV3-1 (or the pseudogene TRBV3-2) and J is TRBJ2-7; no firm D call. Germline-derived CDR1 and CDR2 are LGHDT and YNNKEL (reference sequence). Between the trimmed V and J ends, which lost 0 bases and 2 bases, there was a span of 5 bases. This CDR3 is 13 amino acids long. CDR3: CASSQDGPYEQYF. The CDR3 bases are TGTGCCAGCAGCCAAGATGGGCCCTACGAGCAGTACTTC.

V usage is TRBV7-3 and J usage is TRBJ1-1; D is possibly TRBD1 (6 bases). The CDR3 is 13 amino acids. The V and J ends lost 5 bases and 5 bases respectively, with 12 bases between them. Germline CDR1 is SGHTA and CDR2 is FQGTGA. CDR3: CASSTGGGTEAFF. The CDR3 DNA reads as TGTGCCAGCAGCACGGGGGGCGGAACTGAAGCTTTCTTT. The full variable domain, its missing parts supplied by reference TRBV7-3 and TRBJ1-1, is GAGVSQTPSNKVTEKGKYVELRCDPISGHTALYWYRQSLGQGPEFLIYFQGTGAADDSGLPNDRFFAVRPEGSVSTLKIQRTERGDSAVYLCASSTGGGTEAFFGQGTRLTVV.

In its sample, this clone was seen once. In the same sample, other DNA sequences code for this CDR3. The V and J genes are TRBV7-9 and TRBJ2-7; TRBD2 agrees at 13 bases. This CDR3 comprises 15 residues. Germline values: CDR1 SEHNR, CDR2 FQNEAQ (reference sequence). J was trimmed by 4 bases and V by 1 base; bases with no gene match: 1. For the CDR3, the DNA is TGTGCCAGCAGCTTAGGGACTAGCGGGAGTTACGAGCAGTACTTC. This translates into CASSLGTSGSYEQYF.

The chain recombines TRBV24-1 with TRBJ2-7; 8 bases align to TRBD1. V trimming: 3 bases; J trimming: 4 bases; junction bases outside the gene matches: 4. In germline, CDR1 is KGHDR, CDR2 SFDVKD. The CDR3 sequence is 14 residues long. DNA of the CDR3: TGTGCCACCAGTGATGGACAGGGAAAGTACGAGCAGTACTTC. Protein sequence: CATSDGQGKYEQYF.

This clone was recorded a few times. One end of the junction fails to match germline, which may point to a read error. The rearrangement links TRBV19 to TRBJ1-3, with D perhaps matching TRBD1 (5 bases). Germline V gene lookup returns CDR1 LNHDA and CDR2 SQIVND (reference sequence). There are 13 residues in the CDR3. The CDR3 DNA reads as TGCGGAAGCCGACCAGGGTCTGGAAACACCATATATTTT. Translated: CGSRPGSGNTIYF.